Detailed here is one TCR beta chain. With V trimmed by 4 bases and J by 5 bases, 15 bases remained unmatched. The CDR3 is 18 amino acids. Germline CDR1 and CDR2: GTSNPN and SVGIG (reference sequence). The source of the sample is a study of cytomegalovirus exposure and HLA in healthy donors. A multiplex PCR was run with 60 Vbeta primers and 13 Jbeta primers. Authors' processing steps: Later work found 80 million to 85 million unique TCR beta chains, with roughly 11 million shared. Only in-frame clones appear in the TCRdb table, and some are missing; sequencing was by immunoSEQ multiplex PCR. The DNA gave D and trimming, while V, J and clone size come from that table. The repertoire holds around 210,000 clones, with more than 75% as singletons.

This TCR was sampled from a girl aged 2 to 10 in good health and CMV-seronegative. Sequencing was performed on PBMCs. The chain joins TRBV30 to TRBJ1-6; TRBD1 matches at 9 bases. The CDR3: CAWTPPGQGGMNNSPLHF. The CDR3 bases are TGTGCCTGGACTCCTCCGGGACAGGGAGGTATGAATAATTCACCCCTCCACTTT.